This T cell receptor (beta chain) was identified during a study of Ad26.COV2.S vaccination and SARS-CoV-2 variants. Study overall: Doses of Ad26.COV2.S were injected into muscle once or twice, 56 days apart.

Noted treatment: 15 to 20 received Ad26.COV2.S at low or high dose, single or two shots; about 5 received placebo; per-sample allocation not given. Samples came from day 63 after the first vaccine or placebo injection. Profiling relied on immunoSEQ multiplex PCR, and the TCRdb table lists in-frame clones only, not all of them. The repertoire holds 300,000 to 400,000 clones, with about 85% as singletons. The sample in question was peripheral blood, obtained in a trial of Ad26.COV2.S vaccine versus placebo. This TCR derives from a person aged 18-65 years who received the Ad26.COV2.S COVID-19 vaccine or a placebo.

CDR3 protein: CASTSPPGELFF. The CDR3 bases are TGCGCCAGCACCTCCCCCCCTGGGGAGCTGTTTTTT. The chain has TRBV5-1 and TRBJ2-2; D is uncertain. This CDR3 comprises 12 residues. CDR1 is SGHRS and CDR2 is YFSETQ in the germline V gene. Trimming stripped 6 bases from V and 8 bases from J, with 11 bases between.